The clone carrying this T cell receptor beta chain has just a few counts. This specimen belongs to a study of breast tumors, draining lymph nodes, adjacent tissues. Each CDR3 protein gets one entry after TCRdb re-called the multiplex PCR reads with MiXCR. The sample includes approximately 280,000 distinct CDR3 sequences, more than 30% of them seen just once. Samples came from axillary lymph nodes draining the breast cancer. The specimen was axillary lymph node tissue. The clonotype comes from a female donor with breast cancer. Some clones in this sample may be carry-over from other donors' samples.

The DNA of the CDR3 is TGTGCCAGCCGAAGGGGAGCTAATGAAAAACTGTTTTTT. Amino acid sequence: CASRRGANEKLFF. V usage is TRBV6-2 or TRBV6-3 and J usage is TRBJ1-4; a possible D gene is TRBD1 (5 bases). CDR1 is MNHEY, CDR2 SVGEGT, per germline. V was trimmed by 8 bases and J by 3 bases, leaving 10 bases between them. This CDR3 spans 13 amino acids.